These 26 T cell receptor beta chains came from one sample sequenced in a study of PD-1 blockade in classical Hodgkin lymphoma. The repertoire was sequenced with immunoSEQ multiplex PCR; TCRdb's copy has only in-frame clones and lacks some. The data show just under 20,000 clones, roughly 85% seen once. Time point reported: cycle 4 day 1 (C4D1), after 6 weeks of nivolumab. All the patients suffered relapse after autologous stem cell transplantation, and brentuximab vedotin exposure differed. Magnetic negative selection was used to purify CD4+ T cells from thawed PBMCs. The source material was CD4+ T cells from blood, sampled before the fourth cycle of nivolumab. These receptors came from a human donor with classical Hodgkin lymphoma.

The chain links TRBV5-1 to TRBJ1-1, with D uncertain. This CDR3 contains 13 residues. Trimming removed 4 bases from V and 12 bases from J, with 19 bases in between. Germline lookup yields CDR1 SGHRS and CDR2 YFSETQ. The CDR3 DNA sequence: TGCGCCAGCAGCCCGGCGGGTCTTTCTGTGCCTTTCTTT. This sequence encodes CASSPAGLSVPFF.

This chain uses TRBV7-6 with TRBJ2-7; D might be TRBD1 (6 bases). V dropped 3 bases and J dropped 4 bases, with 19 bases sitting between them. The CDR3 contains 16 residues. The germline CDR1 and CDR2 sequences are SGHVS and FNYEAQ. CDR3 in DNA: TGTGCCAGCAGCTTGGGATCCAGGGGCCGGGGTTACGAGCAGTACTTC. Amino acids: CASSLGSRGRGYEQYF. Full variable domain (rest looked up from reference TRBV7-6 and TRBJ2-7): GAGVSQSPRYKVTKRGQDVALRCDPISGHVSLYWYRQALGQGPEFLTYFNYEAQQDKSGLPNDRFSAERPEGSISTLTIQRTEQRDSAMYRCASSLGSRGRGYEQYFGPGTRLTVT.

The CDR3 DNA reads as TGTGCCAGCAGTCGGGACAGTCCCTACGAGCAGTACTTC. Residues: CASSRDSPYEQYF. The chain is built from TRBV27 and TRBJ2-7; 7 nucleotides align to TRBD1. J gave up 2 bases and V 5 bases, and 3 bases lay outside the gene matches. Germline V gene sequence: CDR1 MNHEY, CDR2 SMNVEV (reference sequence). The CDR3 runs 13 residues.

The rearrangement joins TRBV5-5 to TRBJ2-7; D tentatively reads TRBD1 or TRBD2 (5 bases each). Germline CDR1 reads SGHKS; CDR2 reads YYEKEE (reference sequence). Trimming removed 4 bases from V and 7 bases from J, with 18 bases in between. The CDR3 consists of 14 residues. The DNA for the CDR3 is TGTGCCAGCAGCATGGCAGGGACGTTAGGGGAGCAGTACTTC. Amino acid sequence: CASSMAGTLGEQYF.

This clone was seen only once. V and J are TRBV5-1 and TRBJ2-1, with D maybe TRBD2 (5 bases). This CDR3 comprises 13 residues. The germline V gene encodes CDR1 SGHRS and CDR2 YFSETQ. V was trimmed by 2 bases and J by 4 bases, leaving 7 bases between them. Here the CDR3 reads CASSLSGYNEQFF. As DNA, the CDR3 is TGCGCCAGCAGCTTAAGCGGATACAATGAGCAGTTCTTC.

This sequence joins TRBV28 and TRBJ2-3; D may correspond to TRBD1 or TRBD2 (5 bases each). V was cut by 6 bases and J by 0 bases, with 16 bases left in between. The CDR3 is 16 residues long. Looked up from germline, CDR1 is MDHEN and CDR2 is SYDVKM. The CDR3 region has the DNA TGTGCCAGCAGGCGTTCACCCGGGACCAGCACAGATACGCAGTATTTT. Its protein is CASRRSPGTSTDTQYF.

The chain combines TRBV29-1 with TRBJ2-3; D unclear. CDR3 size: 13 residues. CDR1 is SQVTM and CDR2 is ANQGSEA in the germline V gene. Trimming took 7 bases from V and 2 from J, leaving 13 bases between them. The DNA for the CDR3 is TGCAGCGCGGACCAGGAGAACACAGATACGCAGTATTTT. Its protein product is CSADQENTDTQYF.

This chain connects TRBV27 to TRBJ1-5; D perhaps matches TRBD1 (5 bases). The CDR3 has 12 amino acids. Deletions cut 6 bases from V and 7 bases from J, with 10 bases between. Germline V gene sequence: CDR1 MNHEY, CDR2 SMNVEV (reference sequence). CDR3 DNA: TGTGCCAGCAGGACAGAGAGGCAGCCCCAGCATTTT. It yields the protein CASRTERQPQHF.

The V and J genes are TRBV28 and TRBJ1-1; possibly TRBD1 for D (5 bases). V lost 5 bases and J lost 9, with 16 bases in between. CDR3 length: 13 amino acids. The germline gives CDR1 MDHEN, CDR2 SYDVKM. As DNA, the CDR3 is TGTGCCAGCAGTCAGCAGGGTCTCTTTAAAGCTTTCTTT. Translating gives CASSQQGLFKAFF.

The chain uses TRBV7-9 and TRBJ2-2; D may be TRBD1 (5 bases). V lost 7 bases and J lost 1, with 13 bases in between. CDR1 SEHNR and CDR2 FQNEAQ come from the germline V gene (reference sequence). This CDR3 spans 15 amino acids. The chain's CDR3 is CASKGAPGNTGELFF. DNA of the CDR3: TGTGCCAGCAAAGGGGCCCCAGGGAACACCGGGGAGCTGTTTTTT.

The DNA of the CDR3 is TGCGCCAGCAGCCATCCGGGGGTCCTTAATGAAAAACTGTTTTTT. This encodes CASSHPGVLNEKLFF. This chain connects TRBV4-1 to TRBJ1-4; D might be TRBD1 (5 bases). Trimming stripped 3 bases from V and 4 bases from J, with 12 bases between. The V gene's germline CDR1 is MGHRA and CDR2 YSYEKL. The CDR3 has 15 residues.

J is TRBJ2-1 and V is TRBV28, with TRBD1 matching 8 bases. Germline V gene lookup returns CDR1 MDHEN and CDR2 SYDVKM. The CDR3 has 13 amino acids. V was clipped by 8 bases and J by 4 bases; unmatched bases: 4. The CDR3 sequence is CASGQGWYNEQFF. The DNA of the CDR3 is TGTGCCAGCGGACAGGGATGGTACAATGAGCAGTTCTTC.

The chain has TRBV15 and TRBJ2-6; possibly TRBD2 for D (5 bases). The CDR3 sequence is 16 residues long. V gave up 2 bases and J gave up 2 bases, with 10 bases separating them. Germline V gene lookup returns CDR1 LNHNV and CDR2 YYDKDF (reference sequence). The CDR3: CATSRPSSTGANVLTF. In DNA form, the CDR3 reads TGTGCCACCAGCAGACCTTCTAGCACTGGGGCCAACGTCCTGACTTTC.

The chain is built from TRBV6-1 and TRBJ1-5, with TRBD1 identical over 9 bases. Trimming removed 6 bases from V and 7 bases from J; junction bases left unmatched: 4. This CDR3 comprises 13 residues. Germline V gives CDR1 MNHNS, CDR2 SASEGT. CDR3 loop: CASSQTGGQPQHF. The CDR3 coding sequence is TGTGCCAGCAGCCAGACAGGGGGACAGCCCCAGCATTTT.

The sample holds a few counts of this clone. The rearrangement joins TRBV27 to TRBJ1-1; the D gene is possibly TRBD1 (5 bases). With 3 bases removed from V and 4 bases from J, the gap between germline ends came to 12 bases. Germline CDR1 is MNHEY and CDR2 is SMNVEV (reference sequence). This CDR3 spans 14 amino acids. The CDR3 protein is CASSFPGRGTEAFF. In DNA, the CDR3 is TGTGCCAGCAGTTTCCCGGGACGAGGCACTGAAGCTTTCTTT.

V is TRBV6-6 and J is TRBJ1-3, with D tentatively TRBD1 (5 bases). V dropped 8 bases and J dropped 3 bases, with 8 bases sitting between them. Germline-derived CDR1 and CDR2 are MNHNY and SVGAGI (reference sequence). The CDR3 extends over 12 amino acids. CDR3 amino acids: CASGTIGNTIYF. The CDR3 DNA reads TGTGCCAGCGGGACGATTGGAAACACCATATATTTT.

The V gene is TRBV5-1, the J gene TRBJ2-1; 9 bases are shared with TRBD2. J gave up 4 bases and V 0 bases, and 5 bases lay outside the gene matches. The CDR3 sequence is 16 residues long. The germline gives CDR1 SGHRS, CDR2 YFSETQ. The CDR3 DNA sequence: TGCGCCAGCAGCTTGGACGCGACTAGCGGTTACAATGAGCAGTTCTTC. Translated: CASSLDATSGYNEQFF.

The CDR3 reads CSVRGGRGEKLFF. The CDR3 DNA reads TGCAGCGTTCGGGGCGGGAGGGGTGAAAAACTGTTTTTT. The chain recombines TRBV29-1 with TRBJ1-4, with D tentatively TRBD1 (5 bases). V was clipped by 5 bases and J by 7 bases, with 14 bases between them. Germline V gives CDR1 SQVTM, CDR2 ANQGSEA. The CDR3 sequence is 13 residues long.

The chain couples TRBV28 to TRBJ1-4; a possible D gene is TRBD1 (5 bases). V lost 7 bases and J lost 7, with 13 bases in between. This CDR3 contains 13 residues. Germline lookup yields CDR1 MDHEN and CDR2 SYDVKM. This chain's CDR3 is CASTPPGVEKLFF. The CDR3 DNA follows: TGTGCCAGCACCCCGCCGGGGGTTGAAAAACTGTTTTTT. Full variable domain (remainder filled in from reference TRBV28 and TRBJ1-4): DVKVTQSSRYLVKRTGEKVFLECVQDMDHENMFWYRQDPGLGLRLIYFSYDVKMKEKGDIPEGYSVSREKKERFSLILESASTNQTSMYLCASTPPGVEKLFFGSGTQLSVL.

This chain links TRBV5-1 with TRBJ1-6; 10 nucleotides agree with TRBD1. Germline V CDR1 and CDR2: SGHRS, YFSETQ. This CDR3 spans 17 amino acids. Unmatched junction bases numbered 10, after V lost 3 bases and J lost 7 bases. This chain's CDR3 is CASSSSRDRGSNSPLHF. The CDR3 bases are TGCGCCAGCAGCTCTTCCCGGGACAGGGGCTCGAATTCACCCCTCCACTTT.

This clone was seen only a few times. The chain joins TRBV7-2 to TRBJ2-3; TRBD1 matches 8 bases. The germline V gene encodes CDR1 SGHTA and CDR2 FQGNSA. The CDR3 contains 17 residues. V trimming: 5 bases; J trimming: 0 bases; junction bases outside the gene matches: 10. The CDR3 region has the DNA TGTGCCAGCAGCCTAGGGACAGGAATTACTAGCACAGATACGCAGTATTTT. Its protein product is CASSLGTGITSTDTQYF.

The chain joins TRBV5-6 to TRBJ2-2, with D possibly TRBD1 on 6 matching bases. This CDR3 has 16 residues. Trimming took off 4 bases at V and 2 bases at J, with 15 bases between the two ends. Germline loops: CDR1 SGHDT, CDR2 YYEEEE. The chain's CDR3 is CASSKDRLKNTGELFF. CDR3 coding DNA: TGTGCCAGCAGCAAAGACAGGTTAAAAAACACCGGGGAGCTGTTTTTT. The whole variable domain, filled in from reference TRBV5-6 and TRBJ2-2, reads DAGVTQSPTHLIKTRGQQVTLRCSPKSGHDTVSWYQQALGQGPQFIFQYYEEEERQRGNFPDRFSGHQFPNYSSELNVNALLLGDSALYLCASSKDRLKNTGELFFGEGSRLTVL.

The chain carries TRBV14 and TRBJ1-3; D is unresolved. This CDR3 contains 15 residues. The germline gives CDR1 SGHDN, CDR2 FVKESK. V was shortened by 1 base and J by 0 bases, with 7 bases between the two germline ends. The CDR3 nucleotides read TGTGCCAGCAGCCAAGCAGGCCGCTCTGGAAACACCATATATTTT. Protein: CASSQAGRSGNTIYF.

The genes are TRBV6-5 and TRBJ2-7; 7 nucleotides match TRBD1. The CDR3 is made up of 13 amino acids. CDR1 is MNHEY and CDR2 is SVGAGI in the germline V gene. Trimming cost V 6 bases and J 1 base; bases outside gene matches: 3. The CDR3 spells CASRRQGSYEQYF. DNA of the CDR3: TGTGCCAGCAGGAGACAGGGTTCCTACGAGCAGTACTTC.

CDR3 region: CASSYSGQENQPQHF. The CDR3 DNA follows: TGTGCCAGCAGTTACTCGGGACAGGAAAATCAGCCCCAGCATTTT. The rearrangement uses TRBV6-5 and TRBJ1-5, with 8 bases lining up with TRBD1. The CDR3 has 15 residues. V trimming: 0 bases; J trimming: 4 bases; junction bases outside the gene matches: 2. Germline CDR1 reads MNHEY; CDR2 reads SVGAGI.

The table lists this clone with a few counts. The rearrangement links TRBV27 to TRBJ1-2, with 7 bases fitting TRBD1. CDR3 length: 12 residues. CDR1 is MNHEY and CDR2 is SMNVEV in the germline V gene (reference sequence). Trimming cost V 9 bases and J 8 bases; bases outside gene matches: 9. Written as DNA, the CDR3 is TGTGCCAGTCGGACAGGTCCGAGAGGCTACACCTTC. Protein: CASRTGPRGYTF.